Following are 3 T cell receptor beta chains from one sample sequenced in a study of cytomegalovirus exposure and HLA in healthy donors. A multiplex PCR was run with 60 Vbeta primers and 13 Jbeta primers. Sequenced by immunoSEQ multiplex PCR; TCRdb stores in-frame clones only, minus some. The sample lists approximately 190,000 clones, around 87% occurring once. Input material: PBMCs. The receptors originated from a boy aged 2 to 10 in good health and CMV-seronegative.

This clone has only one observation. The V gene is TRBV7-9, the J gene TRBJ2-1, with 11 positions matching TRBD2. The germline CDR1 and CDR2 sequences are SEHNR and FQNEAQ (reference sequence). CDR3 size: 17 residues. The V segment lost 7 bases and the J segment 2 bases; nucleotides outside the gene matches: 10. This CDR3 reads CASTSGGLAVTYNEQFF. The CDR3 DNA follows: TGTGCCAGCACCTCAGGGGGACTAGCGGTGACCTACAATGAGCAGTTCTTC.

The rearrangement uses TRBV4-2 and TRBJ2-1; 10 bases line up with TRBD2. The CDR3 is 17 amino acids. CDR1 is LGHNA and CDR2 is YNFKEQ in the germline V gene. The J segment lost 7 bases and the V segment lost 0 bases, leaving 9 bases of the junction unmatched. In nucleotides, the CDR3 is TGTGCCAGCAGCCAAGATCCCGTCGGACTAGCGGTAAATGAGCAGTTCTTC. Its protein product is CASSQDPVGLAVNEQFF.

This clone came up once. CDR3 sequence (DNA): TGTGCCAGCAGCTTGGCCACACACGGGTACGGAGAGGAAAAACTGTTTTTT. Amino acids: CASSLATHGYGEEKLFF. This chain links TRBV5-8 with TRBJ1-4; D is undetermined. Germline assignment: CDR1 SGHTS and CDR2 YDEGEE. This CDR3 has 17 amino acids. With 0 bases removed from V and 8 bases from J, the gap between germline ends came to 20 bases. The full variable domain, in which reference TRBV5-8 and TRBJ1-4 provide the parts outside the CDR3, is EAGVTQSPTHLIKTRGQQATLRCSPISGHTSVYWYQQALGLGLQFLLWYDEGEERNRGNFPPRFSGRQFPNYSSELNVNALELEDSALYLCASSLATHGYGEEKLFFGSGTQLSVL.